The 27 T cell receptor beta chains below were found in one sample sequenced in a study of blood T cell repertoires in COVID-19. Profiling relied on immunoSEQ multiplex PCR, and the TCRdb table lists in-frame clones only, not all of them. In the table there are 170,000 or so clones, 85% to 95% of which are singletons. The source material was peripheral blood. The receptors originated from a man aged 45 to 65 with acute or convalescent COVID-19.

On this clone: One junction end disagrees with the germline gene, perhaps due to a read error. This chain links TRBV7-7 with TRBJ2-5, with TRBD1 matching over 8 bases. Germline-derived CDR1 and CDR2 are SSHAT and FNYEAQ (reference sequence). The CDR3 contains 13 residues. The chain's CDR3 is CASRMTGEETQYF. The DNA of the CDR3 is TGTGCTAGCAGGATGACAGGGGAAGAGACCCAGTACTTC. The full variable domain, completed using reference TRBV7-7 and TRBJ2-5, is GAGVSQSPRYKVTKRGQDVTLRCDPISSHATLYWYQQALGQGPEFLTYFNYEAQPDKSGLPSDRFSAERPEGSISTLTIQRTEQRDSAMYRCASRMTGEETQYFGPGTRLLVL.

The rearrangement links TRBV18 to TRBJ2-7; the D gene is possibly TRBD2 (5 bases). Per germline, CDR1 KGHSH and CDR2 LQKENI. V lost 3 bases and J lost 7, with 10 bases in between. The CDR3 is 12 residues long. This CDR3 reads CASSPRTGEQYF. Here the CDR3 DNA reads TGTGCCAGCTCACCTAGGACTGGAGAGCAGTACTTC.

The CDR3, as DNA: TGTGCCAGCAGTCGGACAGGGTGGGTCACTGAAGCTTTCTTT. Translation: CASSRTGWVTEAFF. This chain links TRBV6-5 with TRBJ1-1, with 8 nucleotides matching TRBD1. This CDR3 spans 14 amino acids. The V gene end was trimmed by 5 bases and the J gene end by 4 bases; junction bases not matched to a gene: 6. Germline-derived CDR1 and CDR2 are MNHEY and SVGAGI.

The chain has TRBV5-4 and TRBJ2-1, with 7 bases that match TRBD2. The germline CDR1 and CDR2 sequences are SGHNT and YYREEE (reference sequence). J gave up 9 bases and V 2 bases, and 8 bases lay outside the gene matches. CDR3 length: 14 amino acids. CDR3 sequence (DNA): TGTGCCAGCAGCTTTTGGGGCGGGAGTGGTGAGCAGTTCTTC. This codes for CASSFWGGSGEQFF.

This chain joins TRBV6-5 and TRBJ1-4; the D is unclear. Germline-derived CDR1 and CDR2 are MNHEY and SVGAGI. This CDR3 has 15 residues. V lost 6 bases and J 0 bases, leaving 11 bases between the germline ends. CDR3 nucleotides: TGTGCCAGCAGCGACCACAGTGCAACTAATGAAAAACTGTTTTTT. It yields the protein CASSDHSATNEKLFF.

The rearrangement links TRBV11-2 to TRBJ2-1; weak D call: TRBD1 (6 bases). The CDR3 loop spans 13 amino acids. Per germline, CDR1 SGHAT and CDR2 FQNNGV. The V gene lost 5 bases and the J gene lost 9 bases, with 14 bases spanning the gap. In nucleotides, the CDR3 is TGTGCCAGCAGCAGCTACAGGGAAGGTGAGCAGTTCTTC. Translating it yields CASSSYREGEQFF.

V is TRBV28 and J is TRBJ2-1; D possibly corresponds to TRBD2 (6 bases). CDR1 and CDR2 from the germline V gene are MDHEN and SYDVKM. V gave up 6 bases and J gave up 5 bases, with 14 bases separating them. The CDR3 has 14 residues. The CDR3 DNA reads TGTGCCAGCAGGAAAGGACTAACCAACAATGAGCAGTTCTTC. It is translated as CASRKGLTNNEQFF.

This clone was seen a few times. CDR3 residues: CASSALGLSGNTIYF. The CDR3, as DNA: TGTGCCAGCAGCGCCCTTGGACTCTCTGGAAACACCATATATTTT. The genes are TRBV9 and TRBJ1-3; D gene uncertain. This CDR3 contains 15 residues. In germline, CDR1 is SGDLS, CDR2 YYNGEE. Trimming stripped 3 bases from V and 0 bases from J, with 10 bases between.

This clone was seen more than once but under ten times. The chain couples TRBV4-3 to TRBJ1-1, with 8 bases fitting TRBD1. The germline V gene encodes CDR1 LGHNA and CDR2 YSLEER. The V segment lost 1 base and the J segment 6 bases; nucleotides outside the gene matches: 7. This CDR3 spans 15 amino acids. CDR3 DNA: TGCGCCAGCAGCCAAGGGACAGGGCTTTTCCCTGAAGCTTTCTTT. Protein: CASSQGTGLFPEAFF.

This rearrangement joins TRBV7-3 to TRBJ2-3; 10 positions agree with TRBD2. Trimming cost V 2 bases and J 6 bases; bases outside gene matches: 11. The germline V gene encodes CDR1 SGHTA and CDR2 FQGTGA. CDR3 length: 17 amino acids. This CDR3 reads CASSLLRGSGGPDTQYF. As DNA, the CDR3 is TGTGCCAGCAGCTTACTACGGGGTAGCGGGGGGCCGGATACGCAGTATTTT.

J is TRBJ2-2 and V is TRBV18; D is perhaps TRBD2 (5 bases). This CDR3 has 16 amino acids. The germline V and J ends were trimmed by 5 bases and 2 bases, with 15 bases remaining between them. Per the germline V gene, CDR1 is KGHSH and CDR2 is LQKENI. The CDR3 coding sequence is TGTGCCAGCTCATCAAACCCGGGGAGTAACACCGGGGAGCTGTTTTTT. Its translation is CASSSNPGSNTGELFF.

The V gene is TRBV6-5, the J gene TRBJ2-5; 9 nucleotides align to TRBD2. V lost 2 bases to trimming and J lost 5 bases; unmatched junction nucleotides: 3. From germline, CDR1 is MNHEY and CDR2 SVGAGI. This CDR3 spans 14 amino acids. Written as DNA, the CDR3 is TGTGCCAGCAGTTACGGGCTAGCGGGGGAGACCCAGTACTTC. Amino acid sequence: CASSYGLAGETQYF.

The chain links TRBV11-2 to TRBJ2-4; tentatively, D is TRBD2 (5 bases). Trimming left V 3 bases short and J 3 bases short, with 12 bases between. The CDR3 totals 15 residues. Looked up from germline, CDR1 is SGHAT and CDR2 is FQNNGV. CDR3 sequence reads: CASSLNHGGKNIQYF. In DNA, the CDR3 is TGTGCCAGCAGCTTGAACCATGGAGGCAAAAACATTCAGTACTTC.

The rearrangement joins TRBV7-3 to TRBJ2-2; 12 positions match TRBD2. The length of the CDR3 is 16 residues. V shed 5 bases, J shed 6 bases, and the junction held 7 bases outside the gene matches. Germline loops: CDR1 SGHTA, CDR2 FQGTGA. Here the CDR3 reads CASSPLAGGGPGELFF. CDR3 nucleotide sequence: TGTGCCAGCAGCCCCCTAGCGGGGGGGGGTCCCGGGGAGCTGTTTTTT.

V and J are TRBV9 and TRBJ1-1; 7 bases fit TRBD1. The CDR3 length is 13 residues. Per the germline V gene, CDR1 is SGDLS and CDR2 is YYNGEE. With V trimmed by 0 bases and J by 8 bases, 4 bases remained unmatched. CDR3 coding DNA: TGTGCCAGCAGCGTAGAAACGACAGGGGAAGCTTTCTTT. As protein: CASSVETTGEAFF.

V and J are TRBV27 and TRBJ1-5; the match to TRBD1 covers 8 bases. CDR1 and CDR2 from the germline V gene are MNHEY and SMNVEV (reference sequence). This CDR3 has 16 amino acids. V was clipped by 6 bases and J by 2 bases; unmatched bases: 9. The CDR3 DNA follows: TGTGCCAGCAGAGAGCAGGGGGCGCCGGGCAATCAGCCCCAGCATTTT. This sequence encodes CASREQGAPGNQPQHF.

As for this clone: The sample carries other DNA sequences with the same CDR3. The gene calls are TRBV23-1 and TRBJ2-7; 10 bases fit TRBD2. TRBV23-1 is an ORF for which the function is uncertain. The CDR3 extends over 17 amino acids. V shed 0 bases, J shed 2 bases, and the junction held 7 bases outside the gene matches. The CDR3 here is CASSQSSGGPSTYEQYV. CDR3 DNA sequence: TGCGCCAGCAGTCAATCTAGCGGGGGGCCTAGCACCTACGAGCAGTACGTC.

The V and J genes are TRBV6-1 and TRBJ1-6; no definite D call. V shed 3 bases and J shed 10 bases, with 13 bases lying between them. Germline assignment: CDR1 MNHNS and CDR2 SASEGT. This CDR3 has 14 residues. Here the CDR3 reads CASSEEGSRSPLHF. As DNA, the CDR3 is TGTGCCAGCAGTGAGGAAGGGAGCAGGTCACCCCTCCACTTT.

The chain couples TRBV6-5 to TRBJ2-7, with 9 bases lining up with TRBD1. J was trimmed by 4 bases and V by 3 bases; bases with no gene match: 7. Germline V gene sequence: CDR1 MNHEY, CDR2 SVGAGI. The CDR3 is 15 residues long. The CDR3 loop reads CASSYTRDRVYEQYF. The CDR3 DNA reads TGTGCCAGCAGTTATACCCGGGACAGGGTTTACGAGCAGTACTTC.

V usage is TRBV4-2 and J usage is TRBJ2-6; perhaps TRBD1 as D (6 bases). This CDR3 is 15 amino acids long. With 2 bases removed from V and 3 bases from J, the gap between germline ends came to 8 bases. From germline, CDR1 is LGHNA and CDR2 YNFKEQ. The CDR3 sequence is CASSQTGIGANVLTF. The CDR3 coding sequence is TGTGCCAGCAGCCAAACAGGGATTGGGGCCAACGTCCTGACTTTC.

V usage is TRBV7-3 and J usage is TRBJ2-1; tentatively, D is TRBD2 (8 bases). The ends were cut back, 5 bases at V and 9 bases at J, with 17 bases in the middle. The CDR3 has 14 residues. Germline lookup yields CDR1 SGHTA and CDR2 FQGTGA. CDR3 sequence: CASSPRGLAGEQFF. DNA of the CDR3: TGTGCCAGCAGCCCGAGGGGGCTAGCGGGTGAGCAGTTCTTC.

The genes are TRBV7-6 and TRBJ2-3, with D possibly matching TRBD2 (6 bases). Germline loops: CDR1 SGHVS, CDR2 FNYEAQ. This CDR3 is built from 14 residues. V was pared by 1 base and J by 4 bases, with 9 bases between. CDR3 protein: CASSLGLVPDTQYF. CDR3 DNA: TGTGCCAGCAGCTTAGGACTAGTCCCAGATACGCAGTATTTT.

Comments on this clone: Other DNA sequences within the sample encode an identical CDR3. The chain carries TRBV19 and TRBJ1-1; possibly TRBD1 for D (6 bases). The germline V gene encodes CDR1 LNHDA and CDR2 SQIVND (reference sequence). This CDR3 is 14 amino acids long. The V end lost 7 bases, the J end lost 1 base, and 13 bases lay between the germline ends. The DNA of the CDR3 is TGTGCCAGTAACTTACAAGGGGGGAACACTGAAGCTTTCTTT. This translates into CASNLQGGNTEAFF.

This chain's CDR3 is CASSSPLAGAADTQYF. Written as DNA, the CDR3 is TGTGCCAGCAGTTCCCCTCTAGCGGGGGCGGCAGATACGCAGTATTTT. The chain carries TRBV28 and TRBJ2-3; 10 bases map to TRBD2. The trim removed 4 bases at V and 4 bases at J, leaving 8 bases unmatched. There are 16 residues in the CDR3. Germline-derived CDR1 and CDR2 are MDHEN and SYDVKM.

This sequence joins TRBV3-1 (or the pseudogene TRBV3-2) and TRBJ1-5; 9 nucleotides line up with TRBD1. The germline CDR1 and CDR2 sequences are LGHDT and YNNKEL (reference sequence). There are 16 residues in the CDR3. The V and J ends lost 4 bases and 3 bases, in that order; junction bases with no gene match: 7. In nucleotides, the CDR3 is TGTGCCAGCAGCCTTTCGACAGGGGGTGACAATCAGCCCCAGCATTTT. Protein product: CASSLSTGGDNQPQHF.

The sample holds a few counts of this clone. This chain links TRBV28 with TRBJ2-4; the D is unclear. This CDR3 comprises 14 residues. The V and J ends lost 7 bases and 0 bases respectively, with 10 bases between them. Germline CDR1 is MDHEN and CDR2 is SYDVKM. In DNA, the CDR3 is TGTGCCAGCACCGGTAACCTAGCCAAAAACATTCAGTACTTC. Amino acid sequence: CASTGNLAKNIQYF.

The chain combines TRBV5-1 with TRBJ2-2, with 8 bases lining up with TRBD2. Trimming cost V 0 bases and J 4 bases; bases outside gene matches: 8. This CDR3 spans 17 amino acids. Germline loops: CDR1 SGHRS, CDR2 YFSETQ. CDR3 DNA: TGCGCCAGCAGCTTGGTGGGCCTACGGGAGGGCACCGGGGAGCTGTTTTTT. It specifies CASSLVGLREGTGELFF. Full variable domain (missing parts from reference TRBV5-1 and TRBJ2-2): KAGVTQTPRYLIKTRGQQVTLSCSPISGHRSVSWYQQTPGQGLQFLFEYFSETQRNKGNFPGRFSGRQFSNSRSEMNVSTLELGDSALYLCASSLVGLREGTGELFFGEGSRLTVL.